This entry concerns a single T cell receptor (beta chain). MiXCR, run by TCRdb on the RACE reads, gives a single entry per CDR3 protein. The sample includes around 42,000 distinct CDR3 sequences, roughly 12% of them seen just once. This sample stems from a study of human T cells and chemical hapten exposure. Regarding time point: pre-sensitization, week 0. Indicated treatment: therapeutic diphenylcyclopropenone sensitization with weekly scalp DPC. V gave up 3 bases and J gave up 2 bases, with 11 bases separating them. In germline, CDR1 is SEHNR, CDR2 FQNEAQ (reference sequence). The CDR3 contains 15 residues.

The material sequenced was whole blood, taken in connection with sensitization to the hapten diphenylcyclopropenone (DPC). This chain links TRBV7-9 with TRBJ2-1; no reliable D call. This clonotype originated in a woman in her 30s with alopecia areata. Some clones in this sample may be carry-over from other donors' samples. The CDR3 here is CASSFLGIAYNEQFF. The DNA for the CDR3 is TGTGCCAGCAGCTTCCTTGGGATCGCCTACAATGAGCAGTTCTTC.